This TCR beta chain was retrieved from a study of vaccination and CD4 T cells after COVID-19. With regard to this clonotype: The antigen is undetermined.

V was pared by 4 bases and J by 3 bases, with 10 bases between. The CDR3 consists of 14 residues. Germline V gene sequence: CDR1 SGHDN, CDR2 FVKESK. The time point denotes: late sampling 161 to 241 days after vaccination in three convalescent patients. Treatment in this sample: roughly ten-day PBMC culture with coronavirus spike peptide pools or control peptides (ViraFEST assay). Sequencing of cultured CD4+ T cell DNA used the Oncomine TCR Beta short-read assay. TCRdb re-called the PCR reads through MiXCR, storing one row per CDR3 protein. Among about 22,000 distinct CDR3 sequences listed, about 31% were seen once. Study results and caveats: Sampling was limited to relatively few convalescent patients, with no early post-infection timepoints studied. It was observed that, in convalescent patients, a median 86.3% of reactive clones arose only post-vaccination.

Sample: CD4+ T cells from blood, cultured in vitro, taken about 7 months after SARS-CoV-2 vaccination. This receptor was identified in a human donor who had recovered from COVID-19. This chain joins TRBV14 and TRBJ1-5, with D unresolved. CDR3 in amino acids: CASSLGLPNQPQHF. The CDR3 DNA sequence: TGTGCCAGCAGCCTCGGTTTACCCAATCAGCCCCAGCATTTT. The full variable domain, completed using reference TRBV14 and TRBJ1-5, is EAGVTQFPSHSVIEKGQTVTLRCDPISGHDNLYWYRRVMGKEIKFLLHFVKESKQDESGMPNNRFLAERTGGTYSTLKVQPAELEDSGVYFCASSLGLPNQPQHFGDGTRLSIL.